A selection of T cell receptor beta chains follows, all from one sample in a study of T cells in Graves' hyperthyroidism and ophthalmopathy. TCRdb independently ran MiXCR on the multiplex PCR reads; one entry per CDR3 protein. The sample consists of roughly 280,000 distinct CDR3 sequences, 15% to 20% of them appearing once. The specimen was blood. All receptors derive from a woman aged 60-70 years with Graves' ophthalmopathy. Both conserved end residues are part of each CDR3. Each record gives: J gene, D gene, clone size, V gene, CDR3 DNA, CDR3 protein. A D gene is named only where the DNA matches it firmly. Where a row states a size, it is once, few, many or the class of an expanded clone; other rows omit it.

j_gene: TRBJ2-4; d_gene: .; abundance: many; v_gene: TRBV5-1; CDR3nt: TGCGCCAGCAGCCACTCCAGGGGCAAAAACATTCAGTACTTC; CDR3aa: CASSHSRGKNIQYF
j_gene: TRBJ2-7; d_gene: TRBD1; abundance: .; v_gene: TRBV7-9; CDR3nt: TGTGCCAGCAGCTTTCGCCGGGGTCGGGCTCAGGGGGCCCACGAGCAGTACTTC; CDR3aa: CASSFRRGRAQGAHEQYF
j_gene: TRBJ2-3; d_gene: TRBD2; abundance: .; v_gene: TRBV5-5; CDR3nt: TGTGCCAGCAGCTTGGCCGCGGGAGTCACCACAGATACGCAGTATTTT; CDR3aa: CASSLAAGVTTDTQYF
j_gene: TRBJ1-4; d_gene: .; abundance: many; v_gene: TRBV7-2; CDR3nt: TGTGCCAGCAGCTTAATGGGGCTGAAGGAAAAACTGTTTTTT; CDR3aa: CASSLMGLKEKLFF
j_gene: TRBJ2-7; d_gene: TRBD1; abundance: many; v_gene: TRBV20-1; CDR3nt: TGCAGTGCTAGACCGACAGGGATCTCCTACGAGCAGTACTTC; CDR3aa: CSARPTGISYEQYF
j_gene: TRBJ1-2; d_gene: .; abundance: .; v_gene: TRBV6-1; CDR3nt: TGTGCCACAAGCTATAGCAGAGACTATGGCTACACCTTC; CDR3aa: CATSYSRDYGYTF
j_gene: TRBJ2-3; d_gene: .; abundance: many; v_gene: TRBV27; CDR3nt: TGTGCCAGCAGTTTTGGTACGAGGACTAGCACAGATACGCAGTATTTT; CDR3aa: CASSFGTRTSTDTQYF
j_gene: TRBJ2-2; d_gene: TRBD1; abundance: many; v_gene: TRBV7-6; CDR3nt: TGTGCCAGCAGTTCCGGGACAGGGCCCACCGGGGAGCTGTTTTTT; CDR3aa: CASSSGTGPTGELFF
j_gene: TRBJ2-5; d_gene: .; abundance: many; v_gene: TRBV11-2; CDR3nt: TGTGCCAGCAGCTTCTTTAGCGGCCAAGGAGGAGAGACCCAGTACTTC; CDR3aa: CASSFFSGQGGETQYF
j_gene: TRBJ2-7; d_gene: TRBD1; abundance: many; v_gene: TRBV7-2; CDR3nt: TGTGCCAGCAGCTCCCGGGACAGGGGATCTCCCTACGAGCAGTACTTC; CDR3aa: CASSSRDRGSPYEQYF
j_gene: TRBJ1-4; d_gene: .; abundance: .; v_gene: TRBV7-2; CDR3nt: TGTGCCAGCAGCTTAAACGCAGGGAATGAAAAACTGTTTTTT; CDR3aa: CASSLNAGNEKLFF
j_gene: TRBJ1-2; d_gene: .; abundance: many; v_gene: TRBV3-1; CDR3nt: TGTGCCAGCAGGAGACGTGATACGACAGGCCCCTATGGCTACACCTTC; CDR3aa: CASRRRDTTGPYGYTF
j_gene: TRBJ1-4; d_gene: .; abundance: many; v_gene: TRBV6-2/TRBV6-3; CDR3nt: TGTGCCAGCAGTCAAAGACGGAATGAAAAACTGTTTTTT; CDR3aa: CASSQRRNEKLFF
j_gene: TRBJ1-1; d_gene: TRBD1; abundance: .; v_gene: TRBV5-4; CDR3nt: TGTGCCAGCAGCTTGGACCGGGACAGGGGAGGTGGGACTGAAGCTTTCTTT; CDR3aa: CASSLDRDRGGGTEAFF
j_gene: TRBJ1-1; d_gene: TRBD1; abundance: .; v_gene: TRBV28; CDR3nt: TGTGCCAGCAGAACAGGGGGCACTGAAGCTTTCTTT; CDR3aa: CASRTGGTEAFF
j_gene: TRBJ1-5; d_gene: .; abundance: many; v_gene: TRBV12-3/TRBV12-4; CDR3nt: TGTGCCAGCACTGACGGTCATAGCAATCAGCCCCAGCATTTT; CDR3aa: CASTDGHSNQPQHF
j_gene: TRBJ2-1; d_gene: .; abundance: .; v_gene: TRBV5-1; CDR3nt: TGCGCCAGCAGCACCCCCCGGGACTTCTACAATGAGCAGTTCTTC; CDR3aa: CASSTPRDFYNEQFF
j_gene: TRBJ2-5; d_gene: .; abundance: .; v_gene: TRBV5-1; CDR3nt: TGCGCCAGCAGTGCGTCCGCCCAGGGAGAGACCCAGTACTTC; CDR3aa: CASSASAQGETQYF
j_gene: TRBJ2-1; d_gene: .; abundance: .; v_gene: TRBV10-3; CDR3nt: TGTGCCACCCTTCCCTTTGGTAGCTCCTACAATGAGCAGTTCTTC; CDR3aa: CATLPFGSSYNEQFF
j_gene: TRBJ2-1; d_gene: TRBD2; abundance: .; v_gene: TRBV5-1; CDR3nt: TGCGCCAGCAGCTTGCCTAGCGGGAGGGGCTACAATGAGCAGTTCTTC; CDR3aa: CASSLPSGRGYNEQFF
j_gene: TRBJ2-7; d_gene: .; abundance: many; v_gene: TRBV7-9; CDR3nt: TGTGCCAGCAGCTCCTACATCGGGCAGGGCTACGAGCAGTACTTC; CDR3aa: CASSSYIGQGYEQYF
j_gene: TRBJ2-7; d_gene: TRBD1; abundance: few; v_gene: TRBV6-2/TRBV6-3; CDR3nt: TGTGCCAGCAGTTGGACAGGGGGTTCCTACGAGCAGTACTTC; CDR3aa: CASSWTGGSYEQYF